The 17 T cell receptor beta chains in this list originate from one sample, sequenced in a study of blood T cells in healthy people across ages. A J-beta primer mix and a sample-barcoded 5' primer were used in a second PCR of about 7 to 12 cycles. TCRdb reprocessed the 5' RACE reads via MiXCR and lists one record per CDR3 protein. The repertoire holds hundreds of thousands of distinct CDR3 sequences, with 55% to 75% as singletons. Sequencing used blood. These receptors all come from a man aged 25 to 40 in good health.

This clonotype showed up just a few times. The CDR3 coding sequence is TGCAGTGCTAACCCCGGTGAGCAGTTCTTC. Encoded protein: CSANPGEQFF. The rearrangement uses TRBV20-1 and TRBJ2-1; D is unresolved. Trimming pared 4 bases from V and 9 bases from J, leaving 7 bases between. Germline CDR1 DFQATT, CDR2 SNEGSKA (reference sequence). The CDR3 runs 10 residues.

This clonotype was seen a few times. This CDR3 is CASSYGPGLAEYTDTQYF. The CDR3 DNA reads TGTGCCAGCAGTTATGGCCCGGGACTAGCGGAATACACAGATACGCAGTATTTT. The chain joins TRBV6-5 to TRBJ2-3, with 11 nucleotides matching TRBD2. J was trimmed by 2 bases and V by 3 bases; bases with no gene match: 10. The CDR3 length is 18 residues. Germline V lookup: CDR1 MNHEY, CDR2 SVGAGI.

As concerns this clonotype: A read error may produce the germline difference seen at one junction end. The CDR3 here is CVSSQVTYEQYF. For the CDR3, the DNA is TGTGTCAGCAGCCAAGTTACATACGAGCAGTACTTC. The chain is built from TRBV3-1 and TRBJ2-7; D is unclear. The CDR3 runs 12 residues. The germline V gene encodes CDR1 LGHDT and CDR2 YNNKEL (reference sequence).

CDR3: CSVGGRGLGTDTQYF. CDR3 in DNA: TGCAGCGTTGGGGGCAGGGGTCTTGGCACAGATACGCAGTATTTT. The rearrangement uses TRBV29-1 and TRBJ2-3, with a possible D match to TRBD1 (6 bases). CDR3 length: 15 amino acids. Deletions cut 4 bases from V and 1 base from J, with 15 bases between. Germline values: CDR1 SQVTM, CDR2 ANQGSEA.

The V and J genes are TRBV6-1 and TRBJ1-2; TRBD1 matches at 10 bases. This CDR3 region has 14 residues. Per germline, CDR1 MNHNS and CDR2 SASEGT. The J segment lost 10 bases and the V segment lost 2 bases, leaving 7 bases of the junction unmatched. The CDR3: CASSEFDRGLVYTF. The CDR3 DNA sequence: TGTGCCAGCAGTGAATTTGACAGGGGGCTTGTCTACACCTTC.

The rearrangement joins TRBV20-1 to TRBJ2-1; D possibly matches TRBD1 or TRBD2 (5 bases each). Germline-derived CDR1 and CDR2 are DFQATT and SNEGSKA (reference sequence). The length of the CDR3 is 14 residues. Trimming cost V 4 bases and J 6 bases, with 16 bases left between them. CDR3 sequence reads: CSATTSLGTNEQFF. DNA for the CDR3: TGCAGTGCTACAACTAGTTTAGGGACCAATGAGCAGTTCTTC.

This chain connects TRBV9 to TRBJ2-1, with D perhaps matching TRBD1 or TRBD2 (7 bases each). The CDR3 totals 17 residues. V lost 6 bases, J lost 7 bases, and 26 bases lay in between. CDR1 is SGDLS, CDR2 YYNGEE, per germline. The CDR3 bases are TGTGCCAGCACCAAGGGGGCTGCGGGGGTTCTACTAAATGAGCAGTTCTTC. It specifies CASTKGAAGVLLNEQFF. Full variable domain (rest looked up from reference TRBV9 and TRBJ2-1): DSGVTQTPKHLITATGQRVTLRCSPRSGDLSVYWYQQSLDQGLQFLIQYYNGEERAKGNILERFSAQQFPDLHSELNLSSLELGDSALYFCASTKGAAGVLLNEQFFGPGTRLTVL.

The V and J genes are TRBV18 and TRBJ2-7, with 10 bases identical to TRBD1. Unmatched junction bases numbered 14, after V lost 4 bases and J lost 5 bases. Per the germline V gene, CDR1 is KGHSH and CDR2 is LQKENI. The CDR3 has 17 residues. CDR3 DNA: TGTGCCAGCTCACTCAATCAACCGGGACAGGGGAGCAACGAGCAGTACTTC. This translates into CASSLNQPGQGSNEQYF.

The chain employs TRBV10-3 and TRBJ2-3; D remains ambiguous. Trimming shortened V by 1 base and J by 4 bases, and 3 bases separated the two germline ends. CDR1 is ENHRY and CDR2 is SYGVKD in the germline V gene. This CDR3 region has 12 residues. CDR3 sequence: CAISEWADTQYF. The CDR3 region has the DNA TGTGCCATCAGTGAGTGGGCAGATACGCAGTATTTT.

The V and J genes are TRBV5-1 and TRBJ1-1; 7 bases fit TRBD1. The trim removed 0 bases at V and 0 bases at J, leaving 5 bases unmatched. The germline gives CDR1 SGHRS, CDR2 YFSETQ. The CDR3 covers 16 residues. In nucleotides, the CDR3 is TGCGCCAGCAGCTTGGCCCCACAGGGGCTGAACACTGAAGCTTTCTTT. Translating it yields CASSLAPQGLNTEAFF.

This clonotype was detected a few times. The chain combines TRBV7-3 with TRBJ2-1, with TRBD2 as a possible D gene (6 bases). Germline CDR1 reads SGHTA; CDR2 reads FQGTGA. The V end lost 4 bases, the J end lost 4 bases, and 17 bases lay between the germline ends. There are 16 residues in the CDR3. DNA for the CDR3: TGTGCCAGCAGCTCACAGCCAGGAGGGGTTTACAATGAGCAGTTCTTC. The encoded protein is CASSSQPGGVYNEQFF.

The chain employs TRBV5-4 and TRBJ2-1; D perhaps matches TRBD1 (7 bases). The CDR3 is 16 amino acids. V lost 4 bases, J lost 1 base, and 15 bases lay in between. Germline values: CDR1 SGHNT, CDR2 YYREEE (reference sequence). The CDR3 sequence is CASSPRQGGSYNEQFF. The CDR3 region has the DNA TGTGCCAGCAGCCCACGACAGGGAGGATCCTACAATGAGCAGTTCTTC.

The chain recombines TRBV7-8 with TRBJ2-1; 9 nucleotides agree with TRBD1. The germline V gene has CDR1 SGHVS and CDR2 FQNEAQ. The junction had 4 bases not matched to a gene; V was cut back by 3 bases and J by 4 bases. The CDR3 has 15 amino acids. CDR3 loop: CASSLGDRVYNEQFF. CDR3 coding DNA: TGTGCCAGCAGCTTGGGGGACAGGGTGTACAATGAGCAGTTCTTC.

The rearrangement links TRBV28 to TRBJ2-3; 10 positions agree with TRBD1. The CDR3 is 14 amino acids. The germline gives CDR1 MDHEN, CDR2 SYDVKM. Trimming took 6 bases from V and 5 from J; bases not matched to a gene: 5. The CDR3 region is CASRGTGVIDTQYF. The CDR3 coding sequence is TGTGCCAGCAGGGGGACAGGGGTGATAGATACGCAGTATTTT.

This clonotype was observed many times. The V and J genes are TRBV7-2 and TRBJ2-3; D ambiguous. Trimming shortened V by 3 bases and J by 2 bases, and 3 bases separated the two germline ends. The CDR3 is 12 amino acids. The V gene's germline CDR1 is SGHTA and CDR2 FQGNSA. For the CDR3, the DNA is TGTGCCAGCAGCTTTTTCACAGATACGCAGTATTTT. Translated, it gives CASSFFTDTQYF.

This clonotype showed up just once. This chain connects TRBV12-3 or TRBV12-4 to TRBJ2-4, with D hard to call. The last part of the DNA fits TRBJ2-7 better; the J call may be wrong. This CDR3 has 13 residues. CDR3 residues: CASSFRKTYEQYF. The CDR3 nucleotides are TGTGCCAGCAGTTTCAGGAAAACCTACGAGCAGTACTTC.

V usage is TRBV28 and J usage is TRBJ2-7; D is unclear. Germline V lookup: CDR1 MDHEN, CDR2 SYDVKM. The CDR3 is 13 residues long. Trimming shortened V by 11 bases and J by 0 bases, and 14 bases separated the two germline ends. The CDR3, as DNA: TGTGCCTACGCCCGGGCTAGCTCCTACGAGCAGTACTTC. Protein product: CAYARASSYEQYF.